This is a list of T cell receptor beta chains from one sample in a study of blood T cell repertoires in COVID-19. Generated by immunoSEQ multiplex PCR, the TCRdb table keeps only in-frame clones and is missing some. The profile shows fewer than 650,000 clones, about 89% of them singletons. Specimen: peripheral blood. Receptor source: a woman aged 45-60 years with COVID-19, enrolled during active disease. Both conserved end residues are part of each CDR3. D genes are given only for firm matches. Clone size is not always given. Where it is, it says once, few, many or a class for expanded clones.

size	V	J	D	DNA	CDR3
.	TRBV27	TRBJ1-2	TRBD1	TGTGCCAGCAGTTTAGGGACAGGGCCCTCCTATGGCTACACCTTC	CASSLGTGPSYGYTF
.	TRBV9	TRBJ2-7	TRBD1	TGTGCCAGCAGCGTAGGTTTGGACAGGGTATACGAGCAGTACTTC	CASSVGLDRVYEQYF
.	TRBV29-1	TRBJ1-5	.	TGCAGCGTTGTGGTCAGGGCGGGCAATCAGCCCCAGCATTTT	CSVVVRAGNQPQHF
.	TRBV30	TRBJ1-4	TRBD1	TGTGCCTGGAGTGGGGGGCCGGACAGGGGCAGGGAAAAACTGTTTTTT	CAWSGGPDRGREKLFF
.	TRBV27	TRBJ1-2	TRBD1	TGTGCCAGCAGTTTATCGAAGGACAGGGTCTCCTATGGCTACACCTTC	CASSLSKDRVSYGYTF
.	TRBV3-1/TRBV3-2	TRBJ2-3	.	TGTGCCAGCAGCCAAGAGCGGTCTCGGCCGAATACGCAGTATTTT	CASSQERSRPNTQYF
.	TRBV7-9	TRBJ1-1	.	TGTGCCAGCAGCTGGGAGGGATTCAACACTGAAGCTTTCTTT	CASSWEGFNTEAFF
once	TRBV5-1	TRBJ1-3	TRBD1	TGCGCCAGCAGCTCGGACAGGGGGCAAGGAAACACCATATATTTT	CASSSDRGQGNTIYF
.	TRBV6-5	TRBJ2-7	.	TGTGCCAGCAGTTTTGGGAGCTCCTACGAGCAGTACTTC	CASSFGSSYEQYF
.	TRBV10-2	TRBJ2-2	.	TGCGCCAGCAGTGAGCCGGGACACCTAAACACCGGGGAGCTGTTTTTT	CASSEPGHLNTGELFF
.	TRBV28	TRBJ2-3	TRBD1	TGTGCCAGCAGAGAAAGTCGGTCCGGGACAGGGGGTAATACACAGTATTTT	CASRESRSGTGGNTQYF
.	TRBV7-9	TRBJ2-1	.	TGTGCCAGTAGCCGCAATGAGCAGTTCTTC	CASSRNEQFF
.	TRBV10-1	TRBJ2-7	.	TGCGCCAGCAGTGTGACTGGGGCGTGCGAGCAGTACTTC	CASSVTGACEQYF
.	TRBV4-1	TRBJ2-3	TRBD2	TGCGCCAGCAGCCTAGGACTAGCGGGGGCAGATACGCAGTATTTT	CASSLGLAGADTQYF
.	TRBV5-1	TRBJ1-1	TRBD1	TGCGCCAGCAGCTCGGACAGGGAAGTCTTAAACACTGAAGCTTTCTTT	CASSSDREVLNTEAFF
.	TRBV29-1	TRBJ2-1	.	TGCAGCGTTGTATATTTAACCGGAGGGGTTTCCTACAATGAGCAGTTCTTC	CSVVYLTGGVSYNEQFF
.	TRBV2	TRBJ2-1	TRBD1	TGTGCCAGCAGTGTTGGGACAGGGGTGAATGAGCAGTTCTTC	CASSVGTGVNEQFF
.	TRBV9	TRBJ2-1	TRBD2	TGTGCCAGCAGCCGGGGGACTAGCGTATCCTACAATGAGCAGTTCTTC	CASSRGTSVSYNEQFF
.	TRBV2	TRBJ1-5	TRBD1	TGTGCCAGCAGGGGACAGGGAACGAATCAGCCCCAGCATTTT	CASRGQGTNQPQHF
.	TRBV5-5	TRBJ1-1	.	TGTGCCAGCAGCTTGGACCTGAGAACTGAAGCTTTCTTT	CASSLDLRTEAFF
.	TRBV6-5	TRBJ1-2	TRBD1	TGTGCCAGCGGCAGGGGGCAAGATGGCTACACCTTC	CASGRGQDGYTF
.	TRBV5-6	TRBJ2-1	TRBD1	TGTGCCAGCAGCCCTGGGACAGGGAGGAACAATGAGCAGTTCTTC	CASSPGTGRNNEQFF
.	TRBV9	TRBJ2-3	.	TGTGCCAGCAGCGTAGGCGGAACCGGGGATACGCAGTATTTT	CASSVGGTGDTQYF
.	TRBV10-1	TRBJ2-3	TRBD1	TGCGCCAGCAGTGGGACAGGGGGCACAGATACGCAGTATTTT	CASSGTGGTDTQYF
.	TRBV30	TRBJ2-7	.	TGTGCCTGGAGTGTAATGGCGGGGATTACTGGGCGGAAGCAGTACTTC	CAWSVMAGITGRKQYF
.	TRBV2	TRBJ1-2	TRBD1	TGTGCCAGCGCCCAGAGGACAGGGGCCACGGTCTACACCTTC	CASAQRTGATVYTF
once	TRBV7-2	TRBJ2-7	TRBD1	TGTGCCAGCAGCTTAGTCGGGACAGGAGGGTACGAGCAGTACTTC	CASSLVGTGGYEQYF
once	TRBV13	TRBJ1-2	.	TGTGCCAGCAGCTTAGATCTTAACAGGTTGAACTATGGCTACACCTTC	CASSLDLNRLNYGYTF
.	TRBV9	TRBJ1-4	.	TGTGCCAGCAACCCCGGGGGGGGGCATGAAAAACTGTTTTTT	CASNPGGGHEKLFF
few	TRBV27	TRBJ1-4	.	TGTGCCAGCAGGGCAGGGGCCGTAAATGAAAAACTGTTTTTT	CASRAGAVNEKLFF
.	TRBV21-1	TRBJ1-4	.	TGTGCCAGCAGTTTGACAGGGCAGGATGAAAAACTGTTTTTT	CASSLTGQDEKLFF
.	TRBV2	TRBJ2-1	TRBD2	TGTGCCAGCAGTGTATTAGCGGGGGGTGGTTGGGAGCAGTTCTTC	CASSVLAGGGWEQFF
.	TRBV19	TRBJ2-2	TRBD1	TGTGCCAGTTTCGACAGGGGGAACACCGGGGAGCTGTTTTTT	CASFDRGNTGELFF
.	TRBV5-1	TRBJ2-1	.	TGCGCCAGCAGCTTCGGGGATGGGGATTACAATGAGCAGTTCTTC	CASSFGDGDYNEQFF
.	TRBV6-2/TRBV6-3	TRBJ1-1	.	TGTGCCAGCAGTTATTGGGGCGAAGGTGAAGCTTTCTTT	CASSYWGEGEAFF
.	TRBV11-2	TRBJ2-2	TRBD2	TGTGCCAGCAGCTTATATGCGGGGGTCGTCACCGGGGAGCTGTTTTTT	CASSLYAGVVTGELFF
.	TRBV5-6	TRBJ1-1	.	TGTGCCAGCAGCTTGCCCAGAAACACTGAAGCTTTCTTT	CASSLPRNTEAFF
once	TRBV4-1	TRBJ2-1	.	TGCGCCAGCAGCCGAATGGGACTCCCGAGCTCCTACAATGAGCAGTTCTTC	CASSRMGLPSSYNEQFF
.	TRBV6-5	TRBJ2-2	.	TGTGCCAGCAGTTGGGGGGCCGGGGAGCTGTTTTTT	CASSWGAGELFF
.	TRBV29-1	TRBJ1-2	.	TGCAGCGCTCAGACGGAGGACTTCTATGGCTACACCTTC	CSAQTEDFYGYTF
.	TRBV6-5	TRBJ1-3	.	TGTGCCAGCAGTTACTCGGCAGGCTCTGGAAACACCATATATTTT	CASSYSAGSGNTIYF
.	TRBV6-5	TRBJ1-4	TRBD1	TGTGCCAGCAGTCGAGGGGGCAAACTGTTTTTT	CASSRGGKLFF
.	TRBV28	TRBJ2-1	.	TGTGCCAGCAGTTTTTCTTGGAGGGTGAACAATGAGCAGTTCTTC	CASSFSWRVNNEQFF
once	TRBV6-4	TRBJ1-2	TRBD1	TGTGCCAGCAGACCCGGGACAGCCTATGGCTACACCTTC	CASRPGTAYGYTF
.	TRBV19	TRBJ1-4	TRBD1	TGTGCCAGTACCACCAAACGGGTAACAGGGGGAAGTGAAAAACTGTTTTTT	CASTTKRVTGGSEKLFF
.	TRBV29-1	TRBJ2-2	TRBD1	TGCAGCTTCAGCAGGACAGGGGGGAGCACCGGGGAGCTGTTTTTT	CSFSRTGGSTGELFF
.	TRBV2	TRBJ1-2	TRBD1	TGTGCCAGCAGAGGGACAGGCCGGAACTTCTATGGCTACACCTTC	CASRGTGRNFYGYTF
.	TRBV9	TRBJ1-1	.	TGTGCCAGCAGCGTGGAGGGCGGCACTGAAGCTTTCTTT	CASSVEGGTEAFF
.	TRBV9	TRBJ2-1	.	TGTGCCAGCAGCGACGGCTCCTACAATGAGCAGTTCTTC	CASSDGSYNEQFF
.	TRBV4-1	TRBJ2-1	.	TGCGCCAGCAGCGAGCCGGGGATTTACAATGAGCAGTTCTTC	CASSEPGIYNEQFF
.	TRBV21-1	TRBJ2-4	.	TGTGCCAGCAGCAAAAGAGGGGCCAAAAACATTCAGTACTTC	CASSKRGAKNIQYF
.	TRBV15	TRBJ2-1	.	TGTGCCACCAGCCCCCGGGTCTACAATGAGCAGTTCTTC	CATSPRVYNEQFF
.	TRBV30	TRBJ1-2	TRBD1	TGTGCCTGGAGTGTTTACGGGACAGGGAACTATGGCTACACCTTC	CAWSVYGTGNYGYTF
.	TRBV30	TRBJ2-7	.	TGTGCCTGGGGGTTGGTGCGGGGCTACGAGCAGTACTTC	CAWGLVRGYEQYF
.	TRBV29-1	TRBJ1-1	TRBD1	TGCACCTCCCAAGCAGGGGGTGAAGCTTTCTTT	CTSQAGGEAFF